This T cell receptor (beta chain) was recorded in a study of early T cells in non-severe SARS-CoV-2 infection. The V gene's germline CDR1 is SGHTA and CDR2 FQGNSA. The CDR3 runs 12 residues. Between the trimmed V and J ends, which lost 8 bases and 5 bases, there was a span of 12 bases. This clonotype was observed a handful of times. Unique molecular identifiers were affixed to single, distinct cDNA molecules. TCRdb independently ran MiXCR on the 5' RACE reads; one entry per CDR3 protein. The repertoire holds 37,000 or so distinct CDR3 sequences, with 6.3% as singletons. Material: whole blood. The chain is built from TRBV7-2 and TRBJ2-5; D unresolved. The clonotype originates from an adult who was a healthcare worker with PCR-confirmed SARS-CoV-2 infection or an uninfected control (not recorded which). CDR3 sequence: CASVRNGETQYF. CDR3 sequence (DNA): TGTGCCAGCGTTAGGAATGGCGAGACCCAGTACTTC. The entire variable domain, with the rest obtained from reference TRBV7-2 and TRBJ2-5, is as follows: GAGVSQSPSNKVTEKGKDVELRCDPISGHTALYWYRQSLGQGLEFLIYFQGNSAPDKSGLPSDRFSAERTGGSVSTLTIQRTQQEDSAVYLCASVRNGETQYFGPGTRLLVL.